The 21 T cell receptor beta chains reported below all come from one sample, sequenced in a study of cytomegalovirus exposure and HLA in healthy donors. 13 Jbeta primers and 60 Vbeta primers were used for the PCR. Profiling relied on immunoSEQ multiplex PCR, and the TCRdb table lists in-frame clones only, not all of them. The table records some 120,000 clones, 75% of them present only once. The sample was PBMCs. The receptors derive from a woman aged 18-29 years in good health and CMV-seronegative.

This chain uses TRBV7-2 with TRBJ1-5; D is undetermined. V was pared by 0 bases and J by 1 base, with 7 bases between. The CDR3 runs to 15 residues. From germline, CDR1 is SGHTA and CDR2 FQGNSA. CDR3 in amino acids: CASSLALGSNQPQHF. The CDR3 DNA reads TGTGCCAGCAGCTTAGCGCTGGGCAGCAATCAGCCCCAGCATTTT.

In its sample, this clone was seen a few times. The chain's CDR3 is CASSLAGTGRVGNQPQHF. The DNA of the CDR3 is TGTGCCAGCAGCTTAGCCGGGACAGGTCGGGTGGGCAATCAGCCCCAGCATTTT. The rearrangement joins TRBV7-6 to TRBJ1-5; TRBD1 matches 8 bases. The CDR3 sequence is 18 residues long. Trimming took 0 bases from V and 2 from J; bases not matched to a gene: 9. Per germline, CDR1 SGHVS and CDR2 FNYEAQ.

In DNA form, the CDR3 reads TGTGCCAGCAGCCATCCGAGAGGTAATGGAGCTTTCTTT. This sequence encodes CASSHPRGNGAFF. The V call is TRBV5-6, the J call TRBJ1-1, with D hard to call. Trimming pared 4 bases from V and 10 bases from J, leaving 17 bases between. This CDR3 comprises 13 residues. In germline, CDR1 is SGHDT, CDR2 YYEEEE.

The CDR3 DNA sequence: TGTGCCATCAGCGATGGACAGGGGAACCAAGAGACCCAGTACTTC. The encoded protein is CAISDGQGNQETQYF. The chain joins TRBV10-3 to TRBJ2-5, with 9 bases aligning to TRBD1. After removal of 6 bases from V and 0 bases from J, the junction contained 5 bases not matched to a gene. The germline gives CDR1 ENHRY, CDR2 SYGVKD. CDR3 length equals 15 residues.

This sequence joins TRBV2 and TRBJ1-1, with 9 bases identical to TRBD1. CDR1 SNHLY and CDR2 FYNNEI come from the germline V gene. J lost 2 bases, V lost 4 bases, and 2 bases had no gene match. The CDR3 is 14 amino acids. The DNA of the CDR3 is TGTGCCAGCAGTGGACAGGGGGGAAACACTGAAGCTTTCTTT. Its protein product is CASSGQGGNTEAFF.

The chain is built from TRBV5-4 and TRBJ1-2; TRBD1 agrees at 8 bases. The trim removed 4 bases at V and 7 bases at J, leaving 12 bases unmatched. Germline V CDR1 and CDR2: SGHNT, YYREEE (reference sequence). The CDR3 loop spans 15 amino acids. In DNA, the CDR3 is TGTGCCAGCAGCCCCGGACAGGGAAGGTACGGTGGCTACACCTTC. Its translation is CASSPGQGRYGGYTF.

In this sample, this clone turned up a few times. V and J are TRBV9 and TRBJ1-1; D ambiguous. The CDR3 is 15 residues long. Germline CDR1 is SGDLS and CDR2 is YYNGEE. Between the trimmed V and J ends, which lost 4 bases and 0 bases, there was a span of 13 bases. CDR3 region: CASSKVLGMNTEAFF. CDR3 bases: TGTGCCAGCAGCAAAGTCCTAGGCATGAACACTGAAGCTTTCTTT. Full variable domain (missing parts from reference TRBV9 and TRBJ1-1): DSGVTQTPKHLITATGQRVTLRCSPRSGDLSVYWYQQSLDQGLQFLIQYYNGEERAKGNILERFSAQQFPDLHSELNLSSLELGDSALYFCASSKVLGMNTEAFFGQGTRLTVV.

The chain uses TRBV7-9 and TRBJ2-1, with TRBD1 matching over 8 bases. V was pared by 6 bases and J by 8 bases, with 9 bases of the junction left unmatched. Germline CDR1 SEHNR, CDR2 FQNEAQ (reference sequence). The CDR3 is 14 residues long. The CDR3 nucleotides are TGTGCCAGCAGTCAGAGACAGGGGACGGATGAGCAGTTCTTC. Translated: CASSQRQGTDEQFF.

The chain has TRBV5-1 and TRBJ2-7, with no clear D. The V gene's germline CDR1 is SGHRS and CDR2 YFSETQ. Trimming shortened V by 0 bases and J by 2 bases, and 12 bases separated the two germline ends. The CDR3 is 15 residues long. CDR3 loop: CASSLVWFSAYEQYF. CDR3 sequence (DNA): TGCGCCAGCAGCTTGGTTTGGTTCAGCGCCTACGAGCAGTACTTC.

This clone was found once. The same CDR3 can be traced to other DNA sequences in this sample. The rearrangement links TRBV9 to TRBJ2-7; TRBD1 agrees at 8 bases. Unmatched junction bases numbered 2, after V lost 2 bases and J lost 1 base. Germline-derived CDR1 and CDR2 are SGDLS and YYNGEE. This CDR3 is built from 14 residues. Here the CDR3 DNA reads TGTGCCAGCAGCGTTGACAGGGGTTCCTACGAGCAGTACTTC. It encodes CASSVDRGSYEQYF.

CDR3 nucleotide sequence: TGTGCCAGCAGCGTAACAAGGGGAACTAATGAAAAACTGTTTTTT. Protein: CASSVTRGTNEKLFF. The chain has TRBV9 and TRBJ1-4, with D maybe TRBD1 (5 bases). The CDR3 runs to 15 residues. CDR1 is SGDLS, CDR2 YYNGEE, per germline. V was clipped by 1 base and J by 1 base, with 8 bases between them. Looking up the rest from reference TRBV9 and TRBJ1-4 gives the full variable domain: DSGVTQTPKHLITATGQRVTLRCSPRSGDLSVYWYQQSLDQGLQFLIQYYNGEERAKGNILERFSAQQFPDLHSELNLSSLELGDSALYFCASSVTRGTNEKLFFGSGTQLSVL.

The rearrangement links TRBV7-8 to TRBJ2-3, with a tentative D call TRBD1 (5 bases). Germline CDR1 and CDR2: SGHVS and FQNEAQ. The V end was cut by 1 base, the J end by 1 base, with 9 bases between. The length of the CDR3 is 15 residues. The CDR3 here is CASSLDKGRTDTQYF. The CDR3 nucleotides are TGTGCCAGCAGCTTAGATAAGGGGCGCACAGATACGCAGTATTTT.

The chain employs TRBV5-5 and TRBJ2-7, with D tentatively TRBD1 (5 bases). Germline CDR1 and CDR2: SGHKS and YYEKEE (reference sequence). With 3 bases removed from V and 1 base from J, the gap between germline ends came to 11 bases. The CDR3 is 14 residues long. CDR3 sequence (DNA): TGTGCCAGCAGCTCGAAGGACAATTCCTACGAGCAGTACTTC. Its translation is CASSSKDNSYEQYF. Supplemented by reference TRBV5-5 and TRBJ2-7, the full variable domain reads DAGVTQSPTHLIKTRGQQVTLRCSPISGHKSVSWYQQVLGQGPQFIFQYYEKEERGRGNFPDRFSARQFPNYSSELNVNALLLGDSALYLCASSSKDNSYEQYFGPGTRLTVT.

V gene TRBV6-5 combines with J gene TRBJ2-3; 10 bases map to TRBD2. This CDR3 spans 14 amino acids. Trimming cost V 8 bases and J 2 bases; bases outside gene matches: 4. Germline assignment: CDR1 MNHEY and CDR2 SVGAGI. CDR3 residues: CASGLAGATDTQYF. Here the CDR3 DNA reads TGTGCCAGCGGCCTAGCGGGGGCCACAGATACGCAGTATTTT.

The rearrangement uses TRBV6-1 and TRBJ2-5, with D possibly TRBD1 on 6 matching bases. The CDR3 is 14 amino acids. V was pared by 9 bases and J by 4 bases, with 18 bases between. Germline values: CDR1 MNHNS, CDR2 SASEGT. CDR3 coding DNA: TGTGCCAGTGGGGCAGGGGTAGGTGTAGAGACCCAGTACTTC. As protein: CASGAGVGVETQYF.

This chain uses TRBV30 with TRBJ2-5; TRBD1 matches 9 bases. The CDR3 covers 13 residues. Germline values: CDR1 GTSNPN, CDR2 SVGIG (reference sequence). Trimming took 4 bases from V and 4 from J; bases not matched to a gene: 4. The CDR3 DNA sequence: TGTGCCTGGAAGGGGACAGGGCCAGAGACCCAGTACTTC. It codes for CAWKGTGPETQYF.

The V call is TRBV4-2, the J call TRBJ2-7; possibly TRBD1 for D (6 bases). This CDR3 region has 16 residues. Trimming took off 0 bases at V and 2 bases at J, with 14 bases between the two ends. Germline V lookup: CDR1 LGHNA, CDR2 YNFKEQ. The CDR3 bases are TGTGCCAGCAGCCAAGATAGAAACGCAGGGGCCTACGAGCAGTACTTC. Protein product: CASSQDRNAGAYEQYF.

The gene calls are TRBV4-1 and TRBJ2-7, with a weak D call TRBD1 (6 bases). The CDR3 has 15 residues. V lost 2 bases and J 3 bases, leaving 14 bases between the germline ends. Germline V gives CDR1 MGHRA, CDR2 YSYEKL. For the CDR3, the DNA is TGCGCCAGCAGCCAAATGTTGGGACACCGCTACGAGCAGTACTTC. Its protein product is CASSQMLGHRYEQYF.

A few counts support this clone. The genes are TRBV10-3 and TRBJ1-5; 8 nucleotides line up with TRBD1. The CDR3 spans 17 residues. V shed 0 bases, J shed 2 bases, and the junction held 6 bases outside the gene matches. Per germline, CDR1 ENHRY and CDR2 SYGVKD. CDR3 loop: CAISESQGAGGNQPQHF. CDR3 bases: TGTGCCATCAGTGAGTCCCAGGGGGCGGGGGGCAATCAGCCCCAGCATTTT.

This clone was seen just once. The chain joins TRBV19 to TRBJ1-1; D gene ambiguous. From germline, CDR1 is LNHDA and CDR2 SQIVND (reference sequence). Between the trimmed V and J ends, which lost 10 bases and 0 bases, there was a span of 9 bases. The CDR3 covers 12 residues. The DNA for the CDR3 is TGTGCCACCAAAACAGTGAACACTGAAGCTTTCTTT. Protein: CATKTVNTEAFF. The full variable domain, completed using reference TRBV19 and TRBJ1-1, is DGGITQSPKYLFRKEGQNVTLSCEQNLNHDAMYWYRQDPGQGLRLIYYSQIVNDFQKGDIAEGYSVSREKKESFPLTVTSAQKNPTAFYLCATKTVNTEAFFGQGTRLTVV.

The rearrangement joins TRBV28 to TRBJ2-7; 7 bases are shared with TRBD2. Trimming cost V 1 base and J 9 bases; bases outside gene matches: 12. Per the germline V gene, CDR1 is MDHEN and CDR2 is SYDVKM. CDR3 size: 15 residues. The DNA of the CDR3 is TGTGCCAGCAGTTTATCCGGGGGGTGGGAGTTCGCGCAGTACTTC. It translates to CASSLSGGWEFAQYF.